These T cell receptor beta chains were read from a single sample in a study of blood T cell repertoires in COVID-19. Sequencing used immunoSEQ multiplex PCR; TCRdb keeps in-frame clones, though not all of them. The repertoire consists of roughly 230,000 clones, with about 85% occurring once and the leading ten covering about 7%. Sequenced sample: PBMCs or T cells enriched from blood (not recorded which). These receptors came from a woman between 45 and 65 years old who had been exposed to COVID-19. Both conserved end residues are part of each CDR3. Each record gives: D gene, V gene, clone size, CDR3 length, J gene, CDR3 protein, CDR3 DNA. D genes are given only for firm matches. A row's size may be missing; if present it is once, few, many or a size class.

>-|TRBV5-1|-|15|TRBJ2-7
CASAAAPVTSYEQYF
TGCGCCAGCGCCGCGGCCCCAGTCACCTCCTACGAGCAGTACTTC
>-|TRBV6-2/TRBV6-3|-|15|TRBJ1-5
CASSAKEGVYQPQHF
TGTGCCAGCAGTGCAAAAGAAGGAGTTTATCAGCCCCAGCATTTT
>TRBD1|TRBV7-9|-|13|TRBJ1-1
CALEGGLNTEAFF
TGTGCCCTAGAAGGGGGCTTGAACACTGAAGCTTTCTTT
>-|TRBV27|-|13|TRBJ1-1
CASSYLGGTEAFF
TGTGCCAGCAGTTACCTAGGGGGCACTGAAGCTTTCTTT
>TRBD2|TRBV2|-|16|TRBJ2-1
CASSETSGGTYNEQFF
TGTGCCAGCAGTGAAACTAGCGGGGGTACCTACAATGAGCAGTTCTTC
>-|TRBV20-1|-|12|TRBJ1-1
CSASSGVTEAFF
TGCAGTGCTAGTAGCGGGGTCACTGAAGCTTTCTTT
>-|TRBV19|-|13|TRBJ1-6
CASSPNRASPLHF
TGTGCCAGTAGTCCCAACAGGGCTTCACCCCTCCACTTT
>-|TRBV7-9|-|15|TRBJ2-3
CASSSTGIGFIRQYF
TGTGCCAGCAGCTCCACCGGGATAGGTTTTATACGGCAGTATTTT
>-|TRBV11-2|-|15|TRBJ2-5
CASSLAYRERETQYF
TGTGCCAGCAGCTTAGCCTACAGGGAGAGAGAGACCCAGTACTTC
>TRBD2|TRBV11-2|many|15|TRBJ2-1
CASGRLSGGHNEQFF
TGTGCCAGCGGGAGACTAAGCGGGGGCCACAATGAGCAGTTCTTC
>TRBD2|TRBV11-3|-|15|TRBJ2-5
CASSTTSGGLETQYF
TGTGCCAGCAGCACTACTAGCGGCGGCTTGGAGACCCAGTACTTC
>-|TRBV5-1|-|14|TRBJ1-3
CASSPGTRGNTIYF
TGCGCCAGCAGTCCCGGGACACGCGGAAACACCATATATTTT
>TRBD1|TRBV7-8|-|16|TRBJ2-5
CASSPPGTGTQETQYF
TGTGCCAGCAGCCCTCCCGGGACAGGGACCCAAGAGACCCAGTACTTC
>-|TRBV27|-|14|TRBJ2-2
CASSYLGGGGELFF
TGTGCCAGCAGTTACCTAGGGGGGGGCGGGGAGCTGTTTTTT
>-|TRBV18|-|14|TRBJ1-1
CASSPGGQHTEAFF
TGTGCCAGCTCACCCGGTGGACAGCACACTGAAGCTTTCTTT
>-|TRBV15|-|14|TRBJ1-1
CATSSGQTNTEAFF
TGTGCCACCAGCAGTGGGCAGACGAACACTGAAGCTTTCTTT
>TRBD1|TRBV13|-|15|TRBJ2-3
CASSPRDRTTDTQYF
TGTGCCAGCAGCCCCCGGGACAGAACCACAGATACGCAGTATTTT
>-|TRBV15|-|15|TRBJ1-1
CATSGLTGKSTEAFF
TGTGCCACCAGCGGACTTACAGGGAAGAGCACTGAAGCTTTCTTT
>TRBD2|TRBV27|-|12|TRBJ2-1
CASRAGGNEQFF
TGTGCCAGCAGAGCGGGGGGCAATGAGCAGTTCTTC
>TRBD2|TRBV13|-|13|TRBJ2-1
CASSWLEGGGKVF
TGTGCCAGCAGCTGGCTCGAAGGCGGGGGGAAGGTCTTC
>TRBD2|TRBV5-4|once|16|TRBJ2-1
CASSPRLAGPYNEQFF
TGTGCCAGCAGCCCCAGACTAGCGGGGCCCTACAATGAGCAGTTCTTC
>TRBD1|TRBV6-6|-|14|TRBJ2-7
CASSSGQPIYEQYF
TGTGCCAGCAGTTCGGGACAGCCGATTTACGAGCAGTACTTC
>-|TRBV7-9|-|12|TRBJ2-2
CASTPGTGELFF
TGTGCCAGCACCCCGGGGACCGGGGAGCTGTTTTTT
>-|TRBV9|-|14|TRBJ1-2
CASSGTGINYGYTF
TGTGCCAGCAGCGGGACGGGGATTAACTATGGCTACACCTTC
>TRBD1|TRBV19|-|15|TRBJ1-1
CASSIGTGRFQRAFF
TGTGCCAGTAGTATAGGGACAGGGCGATTCCAGCGGGCTTTCTTT
>TRBD1|TRBV7-8|-|15|TRBJ2-7
CASSRTGTGNYEQYF
TGTGCCAGCAGCCGCACCGGGACAGGGAACTACGAGCAGTACTTC
>-|TRBV10-3|-|12|TRBJ1-5
CAISEGGQPQHF
TGTGCCATCAGTGAGGGGGGGCAGCCCCAGCATTTT
>-|TRBV6-6|-|13|TRBJ1-2
CASSYAGTNGYTF
TGTGCCAGCAGTTACGCAGGAACCAATGGCTACACCTTC
>-|TRBV4-1|-|15|TRBJ2-7
CASSQSQAGLYEQYF
TGCGCCAGCAGCCAATCGCAGGCCGGCCTCTACGAGCAGTACTTC
>-|TRBV5-6|-|15|TRBJ1-2
CASSLGVGINYGYTF
TGTGCCAGCAGCTTGGGAGTCGGTATTAACTATGGCTACACCTTC
>TRBD1|TRBV10-2|-|14|TRBJ1-1
CASSERDRNTEAFF
TGCGCCAGCAGTGAAAGGGACAGGAACACTGAAGCTTTCTTT
>-|TRBV6-5|-|16|TRBJ1-3
CASSYGAPVSGNTIYF
TGTGCCAGCAGTTACGGGGCCCCGGTCTCTGGAAACACCATATATTTT
>-|TRBV4-3|-|15|TRBJ1-1
CASSQITGLNTEAFF
TGCGCCAGCAGCCAAATTACAGGGTTGAACACTGAAGCTTTCTTT
>-|TRBV5-1|-|14|TRBJ1-1
CASSLTGLGTEAFF
TGCGCCAGCAGCTTGACAGGGCTTGGCACTGAAGCTTTCTTT
>-|TRBV2|-|17|TRBJ1-2
CASSGKPGAPNNYGYTF
TGTGCCAGCAGTGGGAAGCCAGGGGCCCCTAACAACTATGGCTACACCTTC
>TRBD1|TRBV19|-|14|TRBJ2-7
CASSINRGTYEQYF
TGTGCCAGTAGTATAAACAGGGGGACCTACGAGCAGTACTTC
>-|TRBV7-8|-|21|TRBJ2-5
CASSTYSRGAPEKNRRETQYF
TGTGCCAGCAGCACTTATTCCCGGGGGGCCCCGGAAAAAAACCGCCGGGAGACCCAGTACTTC
>-|TRBV2|-|13|TRBJ1-1
CASLSGMNTEAFF
TGTGCCAGCTTGAGCGGGATGAACACTGAAGCTTTCTTT
>TRBD2|TRBV24-1|-|15|TRBJ2-2
CATSETSGVAGELFF
TGTGCCACCAGTGAGACTAGCGGGGTTGCCGGGGAGCTGTTTTTT
>-|TRBV19|-|14|TRBJ1-3
CASSIPGSGNTIYF
TGTGCCAGTAGTATCCCGGGTTCTGGAAACACCATATATTTT
>-|TRBV4-3|-|17|TRBJ1-3
CASSQSLRGAFGNTIYF
TGCGCCAGCAGCCAAAGTTTACGGGGAGCATTTGGAAACACCATATATTTT
>-|TRBV27|once|15|TRBJ1-6
CASSPGSSYNSPLHF
TGTGCCAGCAGTCCAGGGTCCTCCTATAATTCACCCCTCCACTTT
>TRBD2|TRBV6-4|-|14|TRBJ2-1
CASRPSGSGGEQFF
TGTGCCAGCAGACCCTCGGGGTCGGGGGGTGAGCAGTTCTTC
>-|TRBV11-2|-|13|TRBJ2-1
CASSFRTNYEQFF
TGTGCCAGCAGCTTTCGGACAAACTATGAGCAGTTCTTC
>-|TRBV19|-|14|TRBJ1-4
CASAVAGPNEKLFF
TGTGCCAGCGCCGTCGCAGGCCCTAATGAAAAACTGTTTTTT
>TRBD1|TRBV5-1|-|13|TRBJ2-5
CASSLQGKETQYF
TGCGCCAGCAGCTTACAGGGGAAAGAGACCCAGTACTTC
>TRBD2|TRBV7-9|-|16|TRBJ2-1
CASSPYSGVSRNEQFF
TGTGCCAGCAGCCCATATAGCGGGGTAAGCCGCAATGAGCAGTTCTTC
>-|TRBV7-8|-|16|TRBJ1-2
CASSLVARTAFYGYTF
TGTGCCAGCAGCTTAGTGGCCAGAACAGCCTTCTATGGCTACACCTTC
>TRBD1|TRBV2|-|15|TRBJ2-4
CASRPSGVTGDIQYF
TGTGCCAGCAGGCCGTCAGGGGTAACAGGGGACATTCAGTACTTC
>-|TRBV7-8|-|15|TRBJ2-7
CASSLENQRSPEQYF
TGTGCCAGCAGCTTAGAAAATCAGCGTAGCCCCGAGCAGTACTTC
>TRBD2|TRBV5-1|-|17|TRBJ2-2
CASSPGLAGGIAGELFF
TGCGCCAGCAGCCCGGGACTAGCGGGGGGGATTGCCGGGGAGCTGTTTTTT
>-|TRBV5-1|few|15|TRBJ1-1
CASSPQGRRYTEAFF
TGCGCCAGCAGCCCACAGGGCCGCCGGTACACTGAAGCTTTCTTT
>-|TRBV6-5|-|15|TRBJ2-7
CASSYSMDNSYEQYF
TGTGCCAGCAGTTACTCCATGGACAACTCCTACGAGCAGTACTTC
>TRBD1|TRBV28|-|13|TRBJ1-1
CASSPQGYTEAFF
TGTGCCAGCAGTCCACAGGGGTACACTGAAGCTTTCTTT
>-|TRBV4-2|-|15|TRBJ1-4
CASSQDLGGRRKLFF
TGTGCCAGCAGCCAAGATTTAGGAGGGAGGAGAAAACTGTTTTTT
>-|TRBV6-2/TRBV6-3|-|13|TRBJ1-2
CASSRDRGYGYTF
TGTGCCAGCAGTCGCGACAGAGGCTATGGCTACACCTTC
>-|TRBV18|once|13|TRBJ2-7
CASSPPGSYEQYF
TGTGCCAGCTCACCTCCGGGTTCCTACGAGCAGTACTTC